The TCR beta chain under discussion was sequenced for a study of blood T cells in healthy people across ages. Findings and limits, study-wide: PBMCs left unsorted prevented a conclusive naive versus antigen-experienced comparison.

Primed by a sample-barcoded 5' primer and a J-beta primer mix, a second PCR proceeded for 7 to 11 cycles. A single record per CDR3 protein comes from TCRdb applying MiXCR to the 5' RACE reads. The table shows approximately 360,000 distinct CDR3 sequences, with 52% occurring only once. Remarks on this clonotype: Its antigen is unknown.

The CDR3 runs to 13 residues. Trimming stripped 4 bases from V and 13 bases from J, with 18 bases between. Germline CDR1 reads SGHRS; CDR2 reads YFSETQ. This clonotype was obtained from a man between 60 and 75 years old in good health. The rearrangement uses TRBV5-1 and TRBJ2-1; no clear D gene. Material for sequencing was blood. The CDR3, as DNA: TGCGCCAGCAGCACGTCTAACCAAGAGACCCAGTTCTTC. As protein: CASSTSNQETQFF.